These 8 T cell receptor beta chains originate from one sample sequenced in a study of T cell responses to AZD1222 COVID-19 vaccine. Profiled with immunoSEQ multiplex PCR; TCRdb holds only in-frame clones, not every one. The sample lists 110,000 to 150,000 clones; 92% were seen once. The specimen was peripheral blood, collected on day 0 of AZD1222 vaccination. The receptors were gathered from an adult in good health.

This clone came up once. The chain carries TRBV28 and TRBJ1-5, with 9 bases lining up with TRBD1. This CDR3 spans 15 amino acids. The V segment lost 3 bases and the J segment 6 bases; nucleotides outside the gene matches: 6. Germline values: CDR1 MDHEN, CDR2 SYDVKM. This CDR3 is CASSLAQGALQPQHF. The CDR3 nucleotides read TGTGCCAGCAGTTTGGCACAGGGGGCTCTTCAGCCCCAGCATTTT.

The gene calls are TRBV20-1 and TRBJ2-7; 7 bases map to TRBD1. From germline, CDR1 is DFQATT and CDR2 SNEGSKA (reference sequence). The CDR3 runs 14 residues. J gave up 2 bases and V 3 bases, and 7 bases lay outside the gene matches. CDR3 nucleotides: TGCAGTGCTAGTAGACAGGGTCTTACCTACGAGCAGTACTTC. Residues: CSASRQGLTYEQYF.

V is TRBV19 and J is TRBJ1-1; D is possibly TRBD1 (6 bases). Trimming pared 7 bases from V and 1 base from J, leaving 16 bases between. This CDR3 comprises 15 residues. The germline gives CDR1 LNHDA, CDR2 SQIVND (reference sequence). The CDR3 sequence: CASTPGASRNTEAFF. The DNA of the CDR3 is TGTGCCAGTACCCCGGGGGCCTCCCGGAACACTGAAGCTTTCTTT.

The chain joins TRBV28 to TRBJ2-3, with 10 bases that match TRBD1. The CDR3 runs to 15 residues. J was trimmed by 14 bases and V by 5 bases; bases with no gene match: 16. The germline CDR1 and CDR2 sequences are MDHEN and SYDVKM. As DNA, the CDR3 is TGTGCCAGCAGTACGACAGGGACAGGGGTGCGCATTTCGTATTTT. Residues: CASSTTGTGVRISYF.

The rearrangement links TRBV18 to TRBJ2-2; D gene unclear. The CDR3 is made up of 12 amino acids. V lost 3 bases to trimming and J lost 8 bases, with 7 bases between them. Germline V gives CDR1 KGHSH, CDR2 LQKENI. CDR3 residues: CASSPLRGELFF. The CDR3 DNA sequence: TGTGCCAGCTCACCTCTTAGGGGGGAGCTGTTTTTT.

The chain recombines TRBV4-2 with TRBJ1-4; D is possibly TRBD1 (5 bases). Germline CDR1 reads LGHNA; CDR2 reads YNFKEQ. The CDR3 runs to 16 residues. Deletions cut 3 bases from V and 7 bases from J, with 18 bases between. CDR3 amino acids: CASSQDPGRGSEKLFF. The CDR3 DNA follows: TGTGCCAGCAGCCAGGACCCGGGACGGGGAAGTGAAAAACTGTTTTTT.

The chain joins TRBV28 to TRBJ1-1; D is undetermined. This CDR3 is 12 amino acids long. Trimming pared 8 bases from V and 9 bases from J, leaving 16 bases between. Germline CDR1 reads MDHEN; CDR2 reads SYDVKM. CDR3 protein: CASEDTKDKAFF. CDR3 DNA: TGTGCCAGCGAAGACACAAAAGACAAAGCTTTCTTT.

This chain links TRBV29-1 with TRBJ2-1, with D perhaps matching TRBD1 (6 bases). Looked up from germline, CDR1 is SQVTM and CDR2 is ANQGSEA. The CDR3 length is 14 residues. Trimming took 5 bases from V and 3 from J, leaving 14 bases between them. CDR3 sequence: CSVKPRGYYNEQFF. The CDR3 bases are TGCAGCGTTAAACCCAGGGGCTACTACAATGAGCAGTTCTTC.